These 11 T cell receptor beta chains were all obtained from the same sample, sequenced in a study of radiation and T cells in renal cell carcinoma (TCRdb year 2020). This sample's time point label indicates: blood 2 weeks post-SBRT. The treatment or condition tag for this specimen amounts to: 15 Gy SBRT to primary tumor, nephrectomy 4 weeks later. The method was the immunoSEQ multiplex PCR assay. TCRdb limited this immuneACCESS table to in-frame rearrangements with V and J called. A share of clones is missing; checked studies link under half to unresolved V genes, and the rest is unexplained. The sample table contains 150,000 to 160,000 clones; only one count was recorded for roughly 89% of them. Of the sample, under 15% is held by the ten largest clones. The source was blood, collected from a patient whose treatment included radiotherapy and nephrectomy. The receptor source for this set is a woman between 50 and 59 years old with renal cell carcinoma.

This clone was seen only once. The V gene is TRBV6-6, the J gene TRBJ2-7, with unresolved D. This CDR3 has 12 residues. CDR1 is MNHNY and CDR2 is SVGAGI in the germline V gene (reference sequence). V shed 1 base and J shed 5 bases, with 6 bases lying between them. CDR3 protein: CASSYYKDEQYF. Written as DNA, the CDR3 is TGTGCCAGCAGTTACTATAAGGACGAGCAGTACTTC.

V is TRBV9 and J is TRBJ1-2, with TRBD1 matching over 8 bases. Germline V gene lookup returns CDR1 SGDLS and CDR2 YYNGEE. This CDR3 comprises 15 residues. Unmatched junction bases numbered 12, after V lost 3 bases and J lost 8 bases. This CDR3 is CASSGSGGLTEGYTF. Here the CDR3 DNA reads TGTGCCAGCAGCGGATCAGGGGGCCTAACCGAGGGCTACACCTTC.

This chain joins TRBV19 and TRBJ2-1; no clear D. The V and J ends lost 9 bases and 0 bases respectively, with 18 bases between them. Germline values: CDR1 LNHDA, CDR2 SQIVND (reference sequence). The CDR3 length is 16 residues. The CDR3 bases are TGTGCCAGCCGTCTTTCCTCAGCCTTCTCCTACAATGAGCAGTTCTTC. Translation: CASRLSSAFSYNEQFF.

Here the CDR3 DNA reads TGTGCCAGCAGCCACCGTCCCACGGGGTACACTGAAGCTTTCTTT. This sequence encodes CASSHRPTGYTEAFF. V is TRBV14 and J is TRBJ1-1; no definite D call. CDR3 length: 15 amino acids. Germline CDR1 reads SGHDN; CDR2 reads FVKESK. The ends were cut back, 3 bases at V and 3 bases at J, with 14 bases in the middle.

The chain combines TRBV7-9 with TRBJ2-2; the D call may be TRBD1 or TRBD2 (5 bases each). Germline assignment: CDR1 SEHNR and CDR2 FQNEAQ (reference sequence). The CDR3 spans 13 residues. CDR3 in amino acids: CAAGARNTGELFF. CDR3 bases: TGTGCGGCCGGGGCGAGAAACACCGGGGAGCTGTTTTTT.

V usage is TRBV19 and J usage is TRBJ1-6, with 10 bases matching TRBD1. The CDR3 totals 14 residues. The ends lost 4 bases at V and 13 bases at J; junction bases unmatched: 7. CDR1 LNHDA and CDR2 SQIVND come from the germline V gene (reference sequence). CDR3: CASSTRDRGSPLHF. The CDR3 coding sequence is TGTGCCAGTAGTACCCGGGACAGGGGAAGCCCCCTCCACTTT.

The gene calls are TRBV9 and TRBJ2-7, with unresolved D. Germline V gene sequence: CDR1 SGDLS, CDR2 YYNGEE. V was pared by 0 bases and J by 0 bases, with 4 bases between. The CDR3 consists of 13 residues. The CDR3 loop is CASSVDHSYEQYF. CDR3 nucleotide sequence: TGTGCCAGCAGCGTAGACCACTCCTACGAGCAGTACTTC.

The gene calls are TRBV4-3 and TRBJ2-7; 11 bases line up with TRBD1. V was clipped by 3 bases and J by 6 bases; unmatched bases: 7. The CDR3 extends over 15 amino acids. Germline CDR1 is LGHNA and CDR2 is YSLEER. The CDR3 sequence: CASSQEPGQGGEQYF. CDR3 nucleotide sequence: TGCGCCAGCAGCCAGGAACCGGGACAGGGGGGCGAGCAGTACTTC.

The chain couples TRBV19 to TRBJ1-2, with TRBD1 identical over 12 bases. The germline gives CDR1 LNHDA, CDR2 SQIVND (reference sequence). The junction had 12 bases not matched to a gene; V was cut back by 7 bases and J by 6 bases. This CDR3 spans 16 amino acids. The CDR3 DNA reads TGTGCCAGTACCAACAGGGGGACAGGGGGCGCGGATGGCTACACCTTC. It specifies CASTNRGTGGADGYTF.

The V and J genes are TRBV9 and TRBJ2-3; the D gene is possibly TRBD1 (6 bases). The CDR3 covers 15 residues. Trimming took 0 bases from V and 5 from J, leaving 13 bases between them. The V gene's germline CDR1 is SGDLS and CDR2 YYNGEE. Here the CDR3 DNA reads TGTGCCAGCAGCGTAGCGGAAGGGGGAATAGATACGCAGTATTTT. Amino acids: CASSVAEGGIDTQYF.

V usage is TRBV7-8 and J usage is TRBJ2-2; D may be TRBD2 (6 bases). This CDR3 region has 17 residues. Between the trimmed V and J ends, which lost 6 bases and 0 bases, there was a span of 17 bases. Germline V gene lookup returns CDR1 SGHVS and CDR2 FQNEAQ. This chain's CDR3 is CASRKRGGTANTGELFF. The DNA for the CDR3 is TGTGCCAGCAGAAAACGGGGCGGGACCGCGAACACCGGGGAGCTGTTTTTT.